This is a list of T cell receptor beta chains from one sample in a study of blood T cell repertoires in COVID-19. The protocol was immunoSEQ multiplex PCR, while the TCRdb copy is restricted to in-frame clones and leaves out a portion. The data hold 120,000 or so clones, with around four fifths observed a single time. Sequencing was carried out using peripheral blood. These receptor sequences come from a man older than 75 with active or convalescent COVID-19. CDR3s include the opening cysteine and the closing phenylalanine or tryptophan. Fields, in order: D gene, J gene, clone size, V gene, CDR3 length, CDR3 DNA, CDR3 protein. D genes are given only for firm matches. A row's size may be missing; if present it is once, few, many or a size class.

>NA|TRBJ1-3|NA|TRBV7-8|13
TGTGCCAGCAGCTTCCTAAGTGGAAACACCATATATTTT
CASSFLSGNTIYF
>TRBD1|TRBJ2-1|NA|TRBV4-1|15
TGCGCCAGCAGCCCTCGGACAGGCGCCTACAATGAGCAGTTCTTC
CASSPRTGAYNEQFF
>NA|TRBJ1-1|NA|TRBV10-1|13
TGCGCCAGCGGAGTAAGGGGGATCACTGAAGCTTTCTTT
CASGVRGITEAFF
>NA|TRBJ2-2|NA|TRBV5-8|14
TGTGCCAGCAGCTTAGTGACAGGCACCGGGGAGCTGTTTTTT
CASSLVTGTGELFF
>NA|TRBJ1-2|NA|TRBV6-2/TRBV6-3|12
TGTGCCAGCAGTTACTCGGGGCATGGCTACACCTTC
CASSYSGHGYTF
>NA|TRBJ2-2|NA|TRBV19|15
TGTGCCAGTAGTATACAGGGTAGGAACACCGGGGAGCTGTTTTTT
CASSIQGRNTGELFF
>NA|TRBJ2-1|once|TRBV19|14
TGTGCCAGTAGTATAGATCGGGGATACAATGAGCAGTTCTTC
CASSIDRGYNEQFF
>TRBD1|TRBJ1-5|NA|TRBV19|17
TGTGCCAGTACAGAGACAGGGGGCGCCTGGAGCAATCAGCCCCAGCATTTT
CASTETGGAWSNQPQHF
>NA|TRBJ2-2|NA|TRBV27|18
TGTGCCAGCAGTTTCGGGCCATCTACAGGGAGGGGAGCCGGGGAGCTGTTTTTT
CASSFGPSTGRGAGELFF
>TRBD1|TRBJ1-4|NA|TRBV6-5|13
TGTGCCAGCAGGAACAGGGGTGGGGAAAAACTGTTTTTT
CASRNRGGEKLFF
>NA|TRBJ1-2|NA|TRBV19|13
TGTGCCAGTAGTATAACGCGGAACTATGGCTACACCTTC
CASSITRNYGYTF
>TRBD1|TRBJ2-1|NA|TRBV28|14
TGTGCCAGCAGATGGACAGGAGCTGGGGTTGAGCAGTTCTTC
CASRWTGAGVEQFF
>NA|TRBJ1-2|few|TRBV7-9|11
TGTGCCAGCAGCTTAGAGGAGCGGTACACCTTC
CASSLEERYTF
>NA|TRBJ1-4|NA|TRBV4-1|14
TGCGCCAGCAGCCGTCAGGGGATGGATGAAAAACTGTTTTTT
CASSRQGMDEKLFF
>TRBD1|TRBJ1-3|NA|TRBV12-5|14
TGTGCTAGTGGTTTCCCCGGCAGGGGGGACACCATATATTTT
CASGFPGRGDTIYF
>NA|TRBJ1-2|NA|TRBV12-3/TRBV12-4|13
TGTGCCAGCAGACAGGGCCCTAACTATGGCTACACCTTC
CASRQGPNYGYTF
>TRBD1|TRBJ1-4|once|TRBV19|14
TGTGCCAGTAGTTCACAGGGGGCGTTCAAAAAACTGTTTTTT
CASSSQGAFKKLFF
>NA|TRBJ2-3|NA|TRBV2|13
TGTGCCAGCACGGCAGGGGGGACAGATACGCAGTATTTT
CASTAGGTDTQYF
>NA|TRBJ2-3|NA|TRBV25-1|16
TGTGCCAGCAGTGATTACAGCGGCACTGGCACAGATACGCAGTATTTT
CASSDYSGTGTDTQYF
>NA|TRBJ1-1|few|TRBV19|14
TGTGCCAGTGCGAGGGTAGCGGCGAACACTGAAGCTTTCTTT
CASARVAANTEAFF
>NA|TRBJ1-3|NA|TRBV7-2|17
TGTGCCAGCAGCTTAGTCGGGAGGAGGGACACCGGAAACACCATATATTTT
CASSLVGRRDTGNTIYF
>NA|TRBJ1-2|NA|TRBV5-6|13
TGTGCCAGCAGCTTGGACAGGGCCTATGGCTACACCTTC
CASSLDRAYGYTF
>NA|TRBJ1-2|NA|TRBV2|16
TGTGCCAGCAGTGGGAGGGGCCTTACTTGGGACTATGGCTACACCTTC
CASSGRGLTWDYGYTF
>NA|TRBJ1-4|NA|TRBV12-5|13
TGTGCTAGTTGCAGGGGCTGGGGAGAAAAACTGTTTTTT
CASCRGWGEKLFF
>NA|TRBJ2-7|NA|TRBV6-5|14
TGTGCCAGCAGTTTAACCGGGGGTAGTCCCGAGCAGTACTTC
CASSLTGGSPEQYF
>TRBD1|TRBJ1-3|NA|TRBV6-5|13
TGTGCCAGCAGTCGGACAGGGGGAAACACCATATATTTT
CASSRTGGNTIYF
>TRBD1|TRBJ2-7|NA|TRBV10-3|14
TGTGCCATCAGTCAGGGACAGGGCCCCTACGAGCAGTACTTC
CAISQGQGPYEQYF
>NA|TRBJ1-1|NA|TRBV13|13
TGTGCCAGCAGCGCGGACTACGGGACTGAAGCTTTCTTT
CASSADYGTEAFF
>NA|TRBJ2-3|NA|TRBV3-1/TRBV3-2|15
TGTGCCAGCAGCCAAGCCAGGGGTGGTACAGATACGCAGTATTTT
CASSQARGGTDTQYF
>TRBD1|TRBJ2-7|NA|TRBV6-6|19
TGTGCCAGCAGTCTCTATGCGCCGGTAGGGGGACAGGCGCTTCTGAAGCAGTACTTC
CASSLYAPVGGQALLKQYF
>NA|TRBJ2-5|few|TRBV18|15
TGTGCCAGCTCACCACCGGAGAGAAACCAAGAGACCCAGTACTTC
CASSPPERNQETQYF
>NA|TRBJ1-3|few|TRBV12-3/TRBV12-4|13
TGTGCCAGCAGTTCCCCAGGGTCCTACACCATATATTTT
CASSSPGSYTIYF
>NA|TRBJ1-1|NA|TRBV16|16
TGTGCCAGCAGCCCCGGCGGGGACCCGCTGAACACTGAAGCTTTCTTT
CASSPGGDPLNTEAFF
>NA|TRBJ1-2|NA|TRBV12-3/TRBV12-4|12
TGTGCCAGCAGTTGGGGGGGATTCGGCTACACCTTC
CASSWGGFGYTF
>NA|TRBJ2-1|NA|TRBV6-6|14
TGTGCCAGCAGTTACAGCAGGGGACGGAATGAGCAGTTCTTC
CASSYSRGRNEQFF
>NA|TRBJ2-2|NA|TRBV5-1|16
TGCGCCAGCAGCCTTTTGGCGGGGGCTAACACCGGGGAGCTGTTTTTT
CASSLLAGANTGELFF
>TRBD1|TRBJ2-7|NA|TRBV6-5|15
TGTGCCAGCAGTTACTACGGGACAGGGGCTTACGAGCAGTACTTC
CASSYYGTGAYEQYF
>NA|TRBJ2-1|NA|TRBV6-5|15
TGTGCCAGCAGACCCCGGGAATGGGGTTACAATGAGCAGTTCTTC
CASRPREWGYNEQFF
>NA|TRBJ2-1|few|TRBV7-2|13
TGTGCCAGCAGCCTAGGTTGGGGAGGTGAGCAGTTCTTC
CASSLGWGGEQFF
>TRBD1|TRBJ2-5|NA|TRBV9|15
TGTGCCAGCAGCTCCCAACAGGGGTCTTGGGAGACCCAGTACTTC
CASSSQQGSWETQYF
>TRBD1|TRBJ2-7|NA|TRBV6-2/TRBV6-3|15
TGTGCCAGCAGTAAATCCGGGACAGGGGCTGAGGGGCAGTACTTC
CASSKSGTGAEGQYF